This record concerns one TCR beta chain sequence. These data come from a study of blood T cell repertoires in COVID-19. Turning to the study itself: Whether acute or convalescent, the COVID-19 samples came from the United States, Italy and Spain. The analysed material was cDNA or gDNA that came from T cells, B-cell-depleted T cells, or PBMCs.

In the study's own analysis: Estimated nucleated cell counts came from reference gene primer amplification. TCRdb's copy holds only in-frame clones and misses some; the assay was immunoSEQ multiplex PCR. The V and J calls and the clone size are those of that table, but D and trimming were determined from the DNA. The table has 68,000 or so clones, 80% to 90% seen once. This TCR came from a man aged 50-59 years with acute or convalescent COVID-19. Source material: peripheral blood.

CDR3 amino acids: CASRRTGGVNSNQPQHF. The CDR3 DNA is TGTGCCAGCAGGCGGACAGGGGGCGTTAATAGCAATCAGCCCCAGCATTTT. The J gene is TRBJ1-5, the V gene TRBV27; 11 positions match TRBD1. Trimming removed 6 bases from V and 0 bases from J; junction bases left unmatched: 7. The CDR3 contains 17 residues. Germline CDR1 reads MNHEY; CDR2 reads SMNVEV (reference sequence).